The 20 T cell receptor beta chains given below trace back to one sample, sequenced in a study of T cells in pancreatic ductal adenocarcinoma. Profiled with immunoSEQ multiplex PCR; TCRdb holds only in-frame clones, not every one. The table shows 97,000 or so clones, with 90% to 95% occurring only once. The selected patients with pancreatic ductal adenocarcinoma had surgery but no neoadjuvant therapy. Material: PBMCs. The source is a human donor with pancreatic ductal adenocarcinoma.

CDR3 region: CASSHTGTGASGANVLTF. CDR3 bases: TGCGCCAGCAGCCATACGGGGACAGGGGCCTCTGGGGCCAACGTCCTGACTTTC. This chain uses TRBV4-1 with TRBJ2-6; 10 positions match TRBD1. The CDR3 is 18 residues long. V lost 3 bases and J lost 0; bases outside the gene matches: 5. Germline CDR1 and CDR2: MGHRA and YSYEKL.

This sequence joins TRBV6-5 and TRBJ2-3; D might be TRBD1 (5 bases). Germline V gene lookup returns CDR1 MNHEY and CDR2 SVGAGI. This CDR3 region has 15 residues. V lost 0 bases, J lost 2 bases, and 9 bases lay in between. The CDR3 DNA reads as TGTGCCAGCAGTTACTCAGGGGTACTCACAGATACGCAGTATTTT. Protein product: CASSYSGVLTDTQYF.

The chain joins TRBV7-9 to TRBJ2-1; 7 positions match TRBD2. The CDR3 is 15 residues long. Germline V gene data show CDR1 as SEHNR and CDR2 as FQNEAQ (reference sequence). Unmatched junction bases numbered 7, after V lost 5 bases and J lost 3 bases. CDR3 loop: CASSRQREGYNEQFF. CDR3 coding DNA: TGTGCCAGCAGCCGTCAGCGGGAAGGCTACAATGAGCAGTTCTTC.

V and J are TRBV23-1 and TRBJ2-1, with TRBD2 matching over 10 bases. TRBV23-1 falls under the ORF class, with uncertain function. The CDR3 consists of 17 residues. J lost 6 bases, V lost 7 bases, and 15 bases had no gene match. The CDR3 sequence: CASTISGGLAHGNEQFF. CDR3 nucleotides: TGCGCCAGCACCATTAGTGGGGGACTAGCGCACGGCAATGAGCAGTTCTTC.

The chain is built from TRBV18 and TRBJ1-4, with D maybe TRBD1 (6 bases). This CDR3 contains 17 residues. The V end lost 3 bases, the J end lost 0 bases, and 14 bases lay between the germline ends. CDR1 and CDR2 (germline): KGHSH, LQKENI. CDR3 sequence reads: CASSPGGLKATNEKLFF. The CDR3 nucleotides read TGTGCCAGCTCACCGGGGGGGCTAAAGGCAACTAATGAAAAACTGTTTTTT.

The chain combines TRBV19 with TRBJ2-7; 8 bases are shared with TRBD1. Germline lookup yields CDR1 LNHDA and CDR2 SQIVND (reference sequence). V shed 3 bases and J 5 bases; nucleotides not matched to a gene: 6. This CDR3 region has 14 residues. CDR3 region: CASSIPGQVDEQYF. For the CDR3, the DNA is TGTGCCAGTAGTATCCCGGGACAGGTAGACGAGCAGTACTTC.

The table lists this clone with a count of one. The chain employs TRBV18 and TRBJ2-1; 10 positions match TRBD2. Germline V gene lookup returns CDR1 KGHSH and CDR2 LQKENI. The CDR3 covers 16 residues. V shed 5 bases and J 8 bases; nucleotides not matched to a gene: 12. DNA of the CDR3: TGTGCCAGCTCAGCGAGGCTAGCGGGAGAGAGCTATGAGCAGTTCTTC. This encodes CASSARLAGESYEQFF.

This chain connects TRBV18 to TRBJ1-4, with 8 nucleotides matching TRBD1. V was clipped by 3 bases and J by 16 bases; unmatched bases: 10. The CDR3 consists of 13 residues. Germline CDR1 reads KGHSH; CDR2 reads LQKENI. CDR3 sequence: CASSPSATGAPFF. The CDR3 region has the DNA TGTGCCAGCTCACCTTCGGCGACAGGGGCTCCGTTTTTT.

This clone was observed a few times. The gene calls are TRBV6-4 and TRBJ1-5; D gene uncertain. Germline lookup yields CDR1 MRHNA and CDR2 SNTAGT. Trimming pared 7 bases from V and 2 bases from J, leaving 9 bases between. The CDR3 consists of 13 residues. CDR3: CASNPTGNQPQHF. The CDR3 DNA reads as TGTGCCAGCAACCCCACGGGCAATCAGCCCCAGCATTTT.

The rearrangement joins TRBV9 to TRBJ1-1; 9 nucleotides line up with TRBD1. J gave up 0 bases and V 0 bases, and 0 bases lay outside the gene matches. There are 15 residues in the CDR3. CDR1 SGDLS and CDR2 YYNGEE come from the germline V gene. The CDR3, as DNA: TGTGCCAGCAGCGTAGGACAGGGGGTGAACACTGAAGCTTTCTTT. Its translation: CASSVGQGVNTEAFF. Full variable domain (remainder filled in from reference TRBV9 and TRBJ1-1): DSGVTQTPKHLITATGQRVTLRCSPRSGDLSVYWYQQSLDQGLQFLIQYYNGEERAKGNILERFSAQQFPDLHSELNLSSLELGDSALYFCASSVGQGVNTEAFFGQGTRLTVV.

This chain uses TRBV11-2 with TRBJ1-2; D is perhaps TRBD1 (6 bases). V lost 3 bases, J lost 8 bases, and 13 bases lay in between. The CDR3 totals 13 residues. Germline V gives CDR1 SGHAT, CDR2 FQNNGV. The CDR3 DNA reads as TGTGCCAGCAGCTTCAACAGGGCGGGCGGCTACACCTTC. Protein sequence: CASSFNRAGGYTF.

CDR3 sequence: CASSLRLAYEQYF. DNA for the CDR3: TGTGCCAGCAGTTTGAGACTAGCCTACGAGCAGTACTTC. The rearrangement joins TRBV27 to TRBJ2-7; a possible D gene is TRBD2 (6 bases). The germline gives CDR1 MNHEY, CDR2 SMNVEV (reference sequence). Trimming took off 3 bases at V and 2 bases at J, with 8 bases between the two ends. The CDR3 has 13 residues.

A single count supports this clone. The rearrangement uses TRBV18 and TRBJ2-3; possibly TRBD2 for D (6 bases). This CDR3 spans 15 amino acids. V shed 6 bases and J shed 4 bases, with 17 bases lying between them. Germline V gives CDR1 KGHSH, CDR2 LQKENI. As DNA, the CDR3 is TGTGCCAGCTCGCGCGGGGACTTAGGATCAGATACGCAGTATTTT. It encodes CASSRGDLGSDTQYF.

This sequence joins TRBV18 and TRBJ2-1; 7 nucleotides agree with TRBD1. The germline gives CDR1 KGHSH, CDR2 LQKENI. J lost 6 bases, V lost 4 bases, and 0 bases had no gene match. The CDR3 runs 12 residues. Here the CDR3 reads CASSRQGNEQFF. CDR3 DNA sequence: TGTGCCAGCTCACGACAGGGCAATGAGCAGTTCTTC.

In DNA, the CDR3 is TGTGCCAGCAGTTTCGAGTTTGGGGCTAGCGGGGACTTTAGTTACGAGCAGTACTTC. Its protein product is CASSFEFGASGDFSYEQYF. This chain links TRBV28 with TRBJ2-7; 9 bases are a match to TRBD2. In germline, CDR1 is MDHEN, CDR2 SYDVKM. The CDR3 covers 19 residues. Trimming removed 3 bases from V and 4 bases from J; junction bases left unmatched: 19.

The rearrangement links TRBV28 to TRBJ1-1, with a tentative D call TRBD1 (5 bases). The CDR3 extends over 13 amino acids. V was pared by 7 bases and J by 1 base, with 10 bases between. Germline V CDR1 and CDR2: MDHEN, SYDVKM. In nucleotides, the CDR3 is TGTGCCAGCACCGGACACTCGAACACTGAAGCTTTCTTT. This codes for CASTGHSNTEAFF. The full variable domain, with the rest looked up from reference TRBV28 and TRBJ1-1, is DVKVTQSSRYLVKRTGEKVFLECVQDMDHENMFWYRQDPGLGLRLIYFSYDVKMKEKGDIPEGYSVSREKKERFSLILESASTNQTSMYLCASTGHSNTEAFFGQGTRLTVV.

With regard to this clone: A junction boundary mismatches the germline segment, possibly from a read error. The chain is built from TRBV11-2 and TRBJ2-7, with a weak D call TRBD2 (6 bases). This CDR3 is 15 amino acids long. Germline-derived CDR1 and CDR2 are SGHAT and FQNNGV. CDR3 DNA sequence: TGTGCCAGCAGTTTAGACGGGGCGGGAACGTACGAGCAGTACTTC. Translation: CASSLDGAGTYEQYF.

The chain's CDR3 is CASSLQGSESYEQYF. The CDR3, as DNA: TGTGCCAGCAGCCTACAGGGGAGTGAGTCCTACGAGCAGTACTTC. The chain carries TRBV7-2 and TRBJ2-7; 7 bases map to TRBD1. This CDR3 is 15 amino acids long. The ends lost 5 bases at V and 1 base at J; junction bases unmatched: 8. From germline, CDR1 is SGHTA and CDR2 FQGNSA.

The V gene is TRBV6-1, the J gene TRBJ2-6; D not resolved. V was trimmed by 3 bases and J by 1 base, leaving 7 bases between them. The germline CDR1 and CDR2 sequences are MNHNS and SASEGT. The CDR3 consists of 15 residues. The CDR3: CASSDLQSGANVLTF. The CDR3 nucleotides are TGTGCCAGCAGTGATTTACAGTCTGGGGCCAACGTCCTGACTTTC.

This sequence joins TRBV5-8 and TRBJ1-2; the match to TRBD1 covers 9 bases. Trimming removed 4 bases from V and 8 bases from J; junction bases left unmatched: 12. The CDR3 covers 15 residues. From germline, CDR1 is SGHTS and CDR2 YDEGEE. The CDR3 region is CASSPTGGEMKGYTF. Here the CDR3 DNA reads TGTGCCAGCAGCCCCACAGGGGGCGAGATGAAAGGCTACACCTTC.